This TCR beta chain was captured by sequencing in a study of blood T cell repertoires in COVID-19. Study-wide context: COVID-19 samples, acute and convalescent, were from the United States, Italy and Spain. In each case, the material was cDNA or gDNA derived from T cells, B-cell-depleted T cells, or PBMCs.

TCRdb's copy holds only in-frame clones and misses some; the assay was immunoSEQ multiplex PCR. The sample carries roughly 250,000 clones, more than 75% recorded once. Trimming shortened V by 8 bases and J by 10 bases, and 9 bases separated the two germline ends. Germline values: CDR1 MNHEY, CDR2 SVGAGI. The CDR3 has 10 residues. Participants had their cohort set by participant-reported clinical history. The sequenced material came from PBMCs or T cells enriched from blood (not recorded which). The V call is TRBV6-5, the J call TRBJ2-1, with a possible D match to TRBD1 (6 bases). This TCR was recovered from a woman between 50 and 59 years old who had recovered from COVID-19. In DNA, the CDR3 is TGTGCCAGCGGGACATTGGAGCAGTTCTTC. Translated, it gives CASGTLEQFF.